This TCR beta chain was found in a study of blood T cell repertoires in COVID-19. Study overall: The United States, Italy and Spain provided the acute and convalescent COVID-19 samples.

Libraries were prepared by immunoSEQ multiplex PCR; TCRdb keeps only in-frame clonotypes and omits some of them. The data show around 140,000 clones, 80% to 90% seen once. The germline V and J ends were trimmed by 1 base and 5 bases, with 3 bases remaining between them. Looked up from germline, CDR1 is GTSNPN and CDR2 is SVGIG (reference sequence). The CDR3 length is 11 residues. The clonotype was recovered from a woman between 50 and 59 years old with active or convalescent COVID-19. Sequenced: peripheral blood. The chain joins TRBV30 to TRBJ2-1, with no clear D. The CDR3 loop reads CAWSGDNEQFF. Here the CDR3 DNA reads TGTGCCTGGAGTGGCGACAATGAGCAGTTCTTC.